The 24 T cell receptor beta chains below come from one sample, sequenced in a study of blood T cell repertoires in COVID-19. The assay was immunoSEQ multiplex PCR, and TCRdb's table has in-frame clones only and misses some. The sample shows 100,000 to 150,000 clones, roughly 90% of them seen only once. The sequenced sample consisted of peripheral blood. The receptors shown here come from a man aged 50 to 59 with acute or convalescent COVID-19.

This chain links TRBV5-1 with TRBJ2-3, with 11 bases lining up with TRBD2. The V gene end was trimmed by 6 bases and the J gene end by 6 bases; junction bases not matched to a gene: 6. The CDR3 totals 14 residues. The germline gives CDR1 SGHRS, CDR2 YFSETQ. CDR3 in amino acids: CASTGTSGGDTQYF. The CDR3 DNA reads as TGCGCCAGCACCGGGACTAGCGGAGGGGATACGCAGTATTTT.

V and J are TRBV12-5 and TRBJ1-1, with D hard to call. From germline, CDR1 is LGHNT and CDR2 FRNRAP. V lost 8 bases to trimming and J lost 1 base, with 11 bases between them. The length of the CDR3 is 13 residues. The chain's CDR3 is CASLAGSNTEAFF. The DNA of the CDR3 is TGTGCTAGTTTGGCGGGGTCGAACACTGAAGCTTTCTTT.

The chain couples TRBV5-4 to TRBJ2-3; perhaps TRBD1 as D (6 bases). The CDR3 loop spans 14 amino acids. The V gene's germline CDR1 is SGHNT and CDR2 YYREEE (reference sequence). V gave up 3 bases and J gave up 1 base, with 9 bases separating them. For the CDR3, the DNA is TGTGCCAGCAGCTCCCGGACAGGCACAGATACGCAGTATTTT. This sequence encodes CASSSRTGTDTQYF.

Here the CDR3 reads CASGRGQETQYF. In DNA form, the CDR3 reads TGTGCCAGCGGTCGGGGACAAGAGACCCAGTACTTC. This chain links TRBV2 with TRBJ2-5; TRBD2 might be the D (5 bases). Germline assignment: CDR1 SNHLY and CDR2 FYNNEI. Trimming took off 8 bases at V and 2 bases at J, with 9 bases between the two ends. There are 12 residues in the CDR3.

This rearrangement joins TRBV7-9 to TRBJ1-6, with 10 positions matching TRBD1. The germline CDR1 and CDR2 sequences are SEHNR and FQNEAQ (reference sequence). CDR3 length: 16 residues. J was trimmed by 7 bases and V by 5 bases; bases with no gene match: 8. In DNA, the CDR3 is TGTGCCAGCAGCCCCGACAGGGGGCGAAAAAATTCACCCCTCCACTTT. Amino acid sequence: CASSPDRGRKNSPLHF.

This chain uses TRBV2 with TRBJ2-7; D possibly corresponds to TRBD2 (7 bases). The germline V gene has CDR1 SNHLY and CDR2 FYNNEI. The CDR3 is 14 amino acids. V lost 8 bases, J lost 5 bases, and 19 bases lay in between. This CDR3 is CASRGTTGSHEQYF. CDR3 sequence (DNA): TGTGCCAGCCGAGGGACTACAGGGTCCCACGAGCAGTACTTC.

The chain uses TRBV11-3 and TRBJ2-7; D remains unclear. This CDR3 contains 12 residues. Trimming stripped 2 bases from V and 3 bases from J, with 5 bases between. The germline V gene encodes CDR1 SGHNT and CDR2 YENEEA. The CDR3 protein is CASSLSHYEQYF. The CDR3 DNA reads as TGTGCCAGCAGCTTATCCCACTACGAGCAGTACTTC.

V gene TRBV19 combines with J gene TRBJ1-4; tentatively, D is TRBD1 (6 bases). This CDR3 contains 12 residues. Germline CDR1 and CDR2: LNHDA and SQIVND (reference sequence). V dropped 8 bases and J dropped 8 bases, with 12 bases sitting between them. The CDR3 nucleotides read TGTGCCAGTTCGACAGGTTCCGAAAAACTGTTTTTT. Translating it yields CASSTGSEKLFF.

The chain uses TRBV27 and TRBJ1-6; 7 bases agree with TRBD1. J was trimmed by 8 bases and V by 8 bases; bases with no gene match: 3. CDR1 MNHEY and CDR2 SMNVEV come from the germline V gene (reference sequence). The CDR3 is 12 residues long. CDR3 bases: TGTGCCAGCGGACAGGTGGATTCACCCCTCCACTTT. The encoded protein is CASGQVDSPLHF.

This chain's CDR3 is CASRPGNTEAFF. Here the CDR3 DNA reads TGTGCCAGCAGACCAGGGAACACTGAAGCTTTCTTT. The chain joins TRBV12-3 or TRBV12-4 to TRBJ1-1; unclear D gene. The CDR3 spans 12 residues. Deletions cut 6 bases from V and 1 base from J, with 6 bases between.

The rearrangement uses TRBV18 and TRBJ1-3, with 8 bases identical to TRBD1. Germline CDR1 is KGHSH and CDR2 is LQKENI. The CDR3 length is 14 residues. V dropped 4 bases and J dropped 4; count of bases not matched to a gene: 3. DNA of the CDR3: TGTGCCAGCTCACGGGACAGGTGGGGAAACACCATATATTTT. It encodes CASSRDRWGNTIYF.

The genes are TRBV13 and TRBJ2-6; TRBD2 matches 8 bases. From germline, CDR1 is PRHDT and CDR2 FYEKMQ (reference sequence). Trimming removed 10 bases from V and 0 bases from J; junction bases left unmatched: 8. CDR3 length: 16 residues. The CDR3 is CATRLATFSGANVLTF. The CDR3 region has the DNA TGTGCCACCCGACTAGCGACTTTCTCTGGGGCCAACGTCCTGACTTTC.

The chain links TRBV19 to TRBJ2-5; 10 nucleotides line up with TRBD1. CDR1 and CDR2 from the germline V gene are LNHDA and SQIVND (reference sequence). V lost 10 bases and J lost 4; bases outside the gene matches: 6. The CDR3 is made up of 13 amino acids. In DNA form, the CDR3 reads TGTGCCACAAGACAGGGGGCCGGAGAGACCCAGTACTTC. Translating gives CATRQGAGETQYF. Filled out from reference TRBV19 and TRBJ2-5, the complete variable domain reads DGGITQSPKYLFRKEGQNVTLSCEQNLNHDAMYWYRQDPGQGLRLIYYSQIVNDFQKGDIAEGYSVSREKKESFPLTVTSAQKNPTAFYLCATRQGAGETQYFGPGTRLLVL.

The DNA of the CDR3 is TGTGCCAGCAGCGCAGCCCGACAGGGATCTCCCTACGAGCAGTACTTC. It specifies CASSAARQGSPYEQYF. The chain carries TRBV11-2 and TRBJ2-7; TRBD1 matches at 7 bases. CDR3 length: 16 residues. Trimming cost V 5 bases and J 2 bases; bases outside gene matches: 12. The V gene's germline CDR1 is SGHAT and CDR2 FQNNGV.

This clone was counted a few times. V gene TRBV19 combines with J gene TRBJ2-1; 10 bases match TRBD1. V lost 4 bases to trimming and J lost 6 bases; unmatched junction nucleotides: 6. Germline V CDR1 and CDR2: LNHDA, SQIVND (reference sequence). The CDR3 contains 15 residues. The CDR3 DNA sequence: TGTGCCAGTAGTAGGGGACAGGGGAGGCTCAATGAGCAGTTCTTC. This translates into CASSRGQGRLNEQFF.

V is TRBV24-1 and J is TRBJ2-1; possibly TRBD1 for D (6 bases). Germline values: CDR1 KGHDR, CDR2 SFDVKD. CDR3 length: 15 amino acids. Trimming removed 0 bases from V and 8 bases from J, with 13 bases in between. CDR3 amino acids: CATSDLQGPVHEQFF. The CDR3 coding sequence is TGTGCCACCAGTGATTTGCAGGGGCCCGTCCATGAGCAGTTCTTC.

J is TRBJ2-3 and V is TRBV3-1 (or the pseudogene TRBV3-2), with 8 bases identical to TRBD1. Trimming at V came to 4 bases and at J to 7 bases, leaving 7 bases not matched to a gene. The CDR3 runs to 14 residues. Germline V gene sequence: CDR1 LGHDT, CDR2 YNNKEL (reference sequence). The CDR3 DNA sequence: TGTGCCAGCAGCCGCAGGACAGGGTCAAATACGCAGTATTTT. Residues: CASSRRTGSNTQYF.

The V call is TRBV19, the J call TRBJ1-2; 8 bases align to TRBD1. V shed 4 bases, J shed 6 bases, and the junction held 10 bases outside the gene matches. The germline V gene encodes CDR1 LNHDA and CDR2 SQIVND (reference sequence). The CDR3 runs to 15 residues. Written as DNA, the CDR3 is TGTGCCAGTAGTACCGGGACAGGTCTCGTTGATGGCTACACCTTC. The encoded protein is CASSTGTGLVDGYTF.

The CDR3 here is CASIIAWDFLTYEQYF. CDR3 bases: TGTGCCAGCATTATCGCTTGGGACTTTCTTACCTACGAGCAGTACTTC. The J gene is TRBJ2-7, the V gene TRBV6-6; possibly TRBD2 for D (6 bases). Trimming stripped 7 bases from V and 2 bases from J, with 21 bases between. The CDR3 extends over 16 amino acids. Germline loops: CDR1 MNHNY, CDR2 SVGAGI (reference sequence).

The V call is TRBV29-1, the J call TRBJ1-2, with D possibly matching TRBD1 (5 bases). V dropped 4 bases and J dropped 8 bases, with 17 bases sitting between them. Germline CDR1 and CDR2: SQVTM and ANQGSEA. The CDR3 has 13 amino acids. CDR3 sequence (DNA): TGCAGCGTTGTGGGGGGTCTGGAAGGCGGCTACACCTTC. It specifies CSVVGGLEGGYTF.

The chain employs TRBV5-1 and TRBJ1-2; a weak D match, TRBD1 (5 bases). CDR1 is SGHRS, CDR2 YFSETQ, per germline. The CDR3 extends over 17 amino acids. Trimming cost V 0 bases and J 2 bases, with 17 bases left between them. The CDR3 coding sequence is TGCGCCAGCAGCTTGGGGGGCGGAGCGAACACCAACTATGGCTACACCTTC. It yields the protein CASSLGGGANTNYGYTF. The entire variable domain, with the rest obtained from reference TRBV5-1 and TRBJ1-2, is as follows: KAGVTQTPRYLIKTRGQQVTLSCSPISGHRSVSWYQQTPGQGLQFLFEYFSETQRNKGNFPGRFSGRQFSNSRSEMNVSTLELGDSALYLCASSLGGGANTNYGYTFGSGTRLTVV.

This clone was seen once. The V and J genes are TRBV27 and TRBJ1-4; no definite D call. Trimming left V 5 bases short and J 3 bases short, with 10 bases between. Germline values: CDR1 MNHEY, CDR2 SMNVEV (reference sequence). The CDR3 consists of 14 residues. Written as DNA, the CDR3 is TGTGCCAGCAGTCTCCCCGGGGCTAATGAAAAACTGTTTTTT. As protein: CASSLPGANEKLFF.

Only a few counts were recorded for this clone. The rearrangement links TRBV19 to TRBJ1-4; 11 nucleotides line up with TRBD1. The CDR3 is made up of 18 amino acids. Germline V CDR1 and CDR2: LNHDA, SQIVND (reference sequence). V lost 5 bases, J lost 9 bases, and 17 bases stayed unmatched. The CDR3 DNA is TGTGCCAGTAGTGGCGGACAGGGGGCTGAGTCCTGGGATCAAAAACTGTTTTTT. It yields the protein CASSGGQGAESWDQKLFF.

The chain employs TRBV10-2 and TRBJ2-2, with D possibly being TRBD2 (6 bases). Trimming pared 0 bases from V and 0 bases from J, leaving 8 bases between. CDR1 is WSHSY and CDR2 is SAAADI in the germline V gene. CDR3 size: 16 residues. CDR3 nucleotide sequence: TGCGCCAGCAGTGAGTCTCGCGGGGCGAACACCGGGGAGCTGTTTTTT. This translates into CASSESRGANTGELFF.